The T cell receptor (beta chain) under discussion was sequenced for a study of T cell responses to AZD1222 COVID-19 vaccine. With regard to this clone: Its specificity is not known.

Sequencing was performed with immunoSEQ multiplex PCR; in TCRdb, only in-frame clones are kept and a portion is missing. The table has about 150,000 clones, less than 95% seen once. General observations from the study: Repertoire samples came only from after the peak T cell response. Reports say nearly half of spike-specific TCRs go after unmutated variant regions. Baseline seropositives among AZD1222 recipients totaled only 5 or 6.

Sequencing used peripheral blood, obtained on day 0 of AZD1222 vaccination. The clonotype comes from an adult in good health.

The CDR3 spells CASSFIGAGEQYF. CDR3 nucleotides: TGTGCCAGCAGCTTTATAGGGGCAGGCGAGCAGTACTTC. This chain uses TRBV5-4 with TRBJ2-7; a possible D gene is TRBD1 (5 bases). CDR3 length: 13 amino acids. V gave up 2 bases and J gave up 6 bases, with 12 bases separating them. CDR1 and CDR2 (germline): SGHNT, YYREEE (reference sequence).